Presented here are 14 T cell receptor beta chains from one specimen sequenced in a study of control samples from healthy donors and cancer patients. Here immunoSEQ multiplex PCR was the method, and the copy in TCRdb shows in-frame clones only, minus some. The data contain approximately 120,000 clones, about 87% of them singletons. Sample: blood. All receptors come from a man in his 60s in good health.

The V gene is TRBV7-3, the J gene TRBJ2-1, with 8 bases lining up with TRBD1. Germline loops: CDR1 SGHTA, CDR2 FQGTGA. The CDR3 loop spans 17 amino acids. The ends lost 3 bases at V and 5 bases at J; junction bases unmatched: 12. CDR3 loop: CASSFYSPGQANNEQFF. In DNA form, the CDR3 reads TGTGCCAGCAGCTTTTACTCACCGGGACAGGCGAACAATGAGCAGTTCTTC.

This clone has a handful of counts. The rearrangement joins TRBV5-4 to TRBJ1-5, with 9 bases aligning to TRBD1. J was trimmed by 5 bases and V by 0 bases; bases with no gene match: 9. Looked up from germline, CDR1 is SGHNT and CDR2 is YYREEE (reference sequence). This CDR3 contains 17 residues. This CDR3 is CASSLGDGTGSDQPQHF. The CDR3 region has the DNA TGTGCCAGCAGCTTGGGGGACGGGACAGGGTCAGATCAGCCCCAGCATTTT.

This sequence joins TRBV2 and TRBJ2-1; 8 bases agree with TRBD2. The V gene's germline CDR1 is SNHLY and CDR2 FYNNEI. This CDR3 is 15 amino acids long. V dropped 6 bases and J dropped 2; count of bases not matched to a gene: 6. This CDR3 reads CASSAERGTYNEQFF. The CDR3 DNA sequence: TGTGCCAGCAGCGCTGAGCGGGGGACCTACAATGAGCAGTTCTTC.

This chain uses TRBV30 with TRBJ2-2; D is unresolved. V shed 0 bases and J shed 5 bases, with 7 bases lying between them. The CDR3 has 13 amino acids. The V gene's germline CDR1 is GTSNPN and CDR2 SVGIG (reference sequence). The CDR3 sequence is CAWSVMNTGELFF. As DNA, the CDR3 is TGTGCCTGGAGTGTAATGAATACCGGGGAGCTGTTTTTT.

The gene calls are TRBV9 and TRBJ1-5; D is uncertain. This CDR3 contains 12 residues. Germline CDR1 and CDR2: SGDLS and YYNGEE. The V end was cut by 3 bases, the J end by 11 bases, with 12 bases between. CDR3 residues: CASSGLYGAQHF. The CDR3 coding sequence is TGTGCCAGCAGCGGACTTTATGGGGCCCAGCATTTT.

This rearrangement joins TRBV7-9 to TRBJ1-2; D remains ambiguous. With 1 base removed from V and 1 base from J, the gap between germline ends came to 7 bases. The CDR3 runs to 14 residues. Per the germline V gene, CDR1 is SEHNR and CDR2 is FQNEAQ (reference sequence). Here the CDR3 DNA reads TGTGCCAGCAGCTTAGTCACGGTTAACTATGGCTACACCTTC. This translates into CASSLVTVNYGYTF.

The chain joins TRBV29-1 to TRBJ1-1, with 9 bases matching TRBD1. The CDR3 has 12 amino acids. Germline assignment: CDR1 SQVTM and CDR2 ANQGSEA. The V segment lost 8 bases and the J segment 5 bases; nucleotides outside the gene matches: 6. CDR3 nucleotide sequence: TGCAGCTTACAGGGGGCGGGTACTGAAGCTTTCTTT. This sequence encodes CSLQGAGTEAFF.

V and J are TRBV12-5 and TRBJ2-7, with TRBD1 identical over 8 bases. The CDR3 contains 16 residues. CDR1 and CDR2 (germline): LGHNT, FRNRAP. With 0 bases clipped from V and 3 bases from J, the junction kept 7 bases outside the gene matches. CDR3 loop: CASGLVTGGMIYEQYF. The CDR3 DNA follows: TGTGCTAGTGGTTTGGTTACAGGGGGGATGATCTACGAGCAGTACTTC. The full variable domain, rest sourced from reference TRBV12-5 and TRBJ2-7, is DARVTQTPRHKVTEMGQEVTMRCQPILGHNTVFWYRQTMMQGLELLAYFRNRAPLDDSGMPKDRFSAEMPDATLATLKIQPSEPRDSAVYFCASGLVTGGMIYEQYFGPGTRLTVT.

The chain employs TRBV25-1 and TRBJ2-7, with D perhaps TRBD2 (6 bases). The germline gives CDR1 MGHDK, CDR2 SYGVNS. The CDR3 contains 12 residues. DNA of the CDR3: TGTGCGATACCGGGACTCTCCTACGAGCAGTACTTC. Translating gives CAIPGLSYEQYF.

This chain joins TRBV20-1 and TRBJ1-4; D is uncertain. V shed 4 bases and J shed 8 bases, with 5 bases lying between them. The CDR3 runs to 10 residues. Germline V lookup: CDR1 DFQATT, CDR2 SNEGSKA (reference sequence). The DNA of the CDR3 is TGCAGTGCTATGGACGAAAAACTGTTTTTT. Protein product: CSAMDEKLFF.

V gene TRBV11-2 combines with J gene TRBJ1-2; D remains ambiguous. Germline CDR1 SGHAT, CDR2 FQNNGV. V was shortened by 0 bases and J by 6 bases, with 5 bases between the two germline ends. This CDR3 spans 12 amino acids. The CDR3 DNA reads as TGTGCCAGCAGCTTAGAAGGGAATGGCTACACCTTC. Translated, it gives CASSLEGNGYTF.

This clone was counted a single time. The chain has TRBV18 and TRBJ2-3, with 8 bases aligning to TRBD1. Germline lookup yields CDR1 KGHSH and CDR2 LQKENI. The CDR3 extends over 16 amino acids. The V segment lost 2 bases and the J segment 3 bases; nucleotides outside the gene matches: 7. Here the CDR3 reads CASSPRTGYDTDTQYF. The CDR3 nucleotides are TGTGCCAGCTCACCAAGGACAGGGTACGATACAGATACGCAGTATTTT.

This chain links TRBV6-2 or TRBV6-3 with TRBJ1-1, with TRBD1 matching 8 bases. The V gene's germline CDR1 is MNHEY and CDR2 SVGEGT. The CDR3 consists of 15 residues. V was pared by 3 bases and J by 1 base, with 4 bases of the junction left unmatched. CDR3 in DNA: TGTGCCAGCAGTTATGGTGGGACAGGGAACACTGAAGCTTTCTTT. Its translation is CASSYGGTGNTEAFF.

V and J are TRBV19 and TRBJ2-6; no definite D call. The CDR3 covers 13 residues. Germline CDR1 and CDR2: LNHDA and SQIVND (reference sequence). V lost 6 bases, J lost 0 bases, and 3 bases lay in between. CDR3 loop: CASRHSGANVLTF. The DNA of the CDR3 is TGTGCCAGTAGGCACTCTGGGGCCAACGTCCTGACTTTC. The entire variable domain, with the rest obtained from reference TRBV19 and TRBJ2-6, is as follows: DGGITQSPKYLFRKEGQNVTLSCEQNLNHDAMYWYRQDPGQGLRLIYYSQIVNDFQKGDIAEGYSVSREKKESFPLTVTSAQKNPTAFYLCASRHSGANVLTFGAGSRLTVL.